The 7 T cell receptor beta chains reported below all come from one sample, sequenced in a study of beta chain features in type 1 diabetes. Overall study findings and caveats: When Type 1 diabetes patients were examined, their TCRB CDR3s proved moderately but significantly shorter in all four CD4+ subsets.

Expressed TCRB transcripts were sequenced, since all the RNA that had been isolated was reverse transcribed. Using immunoSEQ multiplex PCR, the repertoire was profiled, and TCRdb retains in-frame clones only, with some absent. Of about 710,000 clones in the sample, around an eighth were seen once. These receptors' targets are unknown. Input material: naive CD4+ T cells from blood. These TCRs come from a man younger than 35 with type 1 diabetes.

Remarks on this clone: Different DNA sequences within this sample yield the same CDR3. V gene TRBV28 combines with J gene TRBJ2-7, with 10 bases that match TRBD1. Germline V gives CDR1 MDHEN, CDR2 SYDVKM. Trimming at V came to 5 bases and at J to 6 bases, leaving 7 bases not matched to a gene. The CDR3 contains 14 residues. The CDR3 DNA reads TGTGCCAGCAGTCTACCGGGACAGGGGCTCGAGCAGTACTTC. Residues: CASSLPGQGLEQYF.

Only a few counts were recorded for this clone. Written as DNA, the CDR3 is TGTGCCAGCAGTCCGGGGGTACAGCGGGAGACCCAGTACTTC. Protein sequence: CASSPGVQRETQYF. The chain recombines TRBV6-5 with TRBJ2-5, with D tentatively TRBD2 (6 bases). This CDR3 is built from 14 residues. V lost 5 bases and J 5 bases, leaving 15 bases between the germline ends. Germline assignment: CDR1 MNHEY and CDR2 SVGAGI.

The chain's CDR3 is CASSLALRPGDTQYF. In DNA, the CDR3 is TGCGCCAGCAGCTTGGCCCTCCGACCCGGAGATACGCAGTATTTT. The chain joins TRBV5-1 to TRBJ2-3; D is uncertain. Germline CDR1 and CDR2: SGHRS and YFSETQ. The CDR3 contains 15 residues. The ends were cut back, 0 bases at V and 5 bases at J, with 13 bases in the middle. Based on the CDR3 plus reference TRBV5-1 and TRBJ2-3, the full variable domain is KAGVTQTPRYLIKTRGQQVTLSCSPISGHRSVSWYQQTPGQGLQFLFEYFSETQRNKGNFPGRFSGRQFSNSRSEMNVSTLELGDSALYLCASSLALRPGDTQYFGPGTRLTVL.

The chain is built from TRBV20-1 and TRBJ2-7, with D possibly matching TRBD2 (5 bases). CDR1 is DFQATT, CDR2 SNEGSKA, per germline (reference sequence). Trimming removed 5 bases at V and 7 bases at J, with 12 bases between. This CDR3 region has 11 residues. CDR3 amino acids: CSAEGSLEQYF. CDR3 DNA sequence: TGCAGTGCTGAGGGAAGCCTGGAGCAGTACTTC.

The chain links TRBV6-5 to TRBJ1-5; D is possibly TRBD1 (6 bases). This CDR3 comprises 14 residues. Germline assignment: CDR1 MNHEY and CDR2 SVGAGI. V was pared by 0 bases and J by 5 bases, with 8 bases between. CDR3 sequence reads: CASSYSEGDQPQHF. CDR3 DNA: TGTGCCAGCAGTTACTCGGAGGGGGATCAGCCCCAGCATTTT.

This clone was seen a handful of times. The genes are TRBV7-9 and TRBJ2-5; no clear D. Germline V gene data show CDR1 as SEHNR and CDR2 as FQNEAQ (reference sequence). The CDR3 totals 13 residues. Trimming left V 1 base short and J 5 bases short, with 8 bases between. CDR3 loop: CASSLGRRETQYF. The CDR3 region has the DNA TGTGCCAGCAGCTTAGGGAGAAGGGAGACCCAGTACTTC.

The V and J genes are TRBV30 and TRBJ2-7; D is uncertain. This CDR3 has 13 residues. CDR1 is GTSNPN and CDR2 is SVGIG in the germline V gene (reference sequence). Trimming cost V 1 base and J 3 bases, with 10 bases left between them. CDR3 bases: TGTGCCTGGAGTGCCCCCCGCGGCTACGAGCAGTACTTC. Translation gives CAWSAPRGYEQYF. Looking up the rest from reference TRBV30 and TRBJ2-7 gives the full variable domain: SQTIHQWPATLVQPVGSPLSLECTVEGTSNPNLYWYRQAAGRGLQLLFYSVGIGQISSEVPQNLSASRPQDRQFILSSKKLLLSDSGFYLCAWSAPRGYEQYFGPGTRLTVT.